The 32 T cell receptor beta chains below come from one sample, sequenced in a study of blood T cell repertoires in COVID-19. The method was immunoSEQ multiplex PCR; TCRdb's version includes in-frame clones alone and lacks a portion of them. Of some 100,000 clones in the sample, 85% to 95% were seen once. The sample taken for sequencing was peripheral blood. Receptors originate from a man in his forties or fifties with active COVID-19.

The J gene is TRBJ2-2, the V gene TRBV11-2, with TRBD2 matching 13 bases. The V gene end was trimmed by 5 bases and the J gene end by 3 bases; junction bases not matched to a gene: 9. The CDR3 runs 18 residues. The germline V gene encodes CDR1 SGHAT and CDR2 FQNNGV. The CDR3 DNA sequence: TGTGCCAGCAGCCCCAGGACTAGCGGGAGTTGGCACACCGGGGAGCTGTTTTTT. Encoded protein: CASSPRTSGSWHTGELFF.

V gene TRBV3-1 (or the pseudogene TRBV3-2) combines with J gene TRBJ2-5; TRBD2 matches 7 bases. CDR1 and CDR2 (germline): LGHDT, YNNKEL (reference sequence). CDR3 length: 14 amino acids. With 0 bases clipped from V and 4 bases from J, the junction kept 2 bases outside the gene matches. CDR3 loop: CASSQEGGIETQYF. Written as DNA, the CDR3 is TGTGCCAGCAGCCAAGAGGGGGGGATAGAGACCCAGTACTTC.

The V gene is TRBV29-1, the J gene TRBJ2-3, with a tentative D call TRBD2 (5 bases). CDR1 is SQVTM, CDR2 ANQGSEA, per germline. The V end was cut by 8 bases, the J end by 0 bases, with 12 bases between. The CDR3 loop spans 13 amino acids. CDR3 nucleotide sequence: TGCAGCTTTCCGGGATCTAGCACAGATACGCAGTATTTT. It is translated as CSFPGSSTDTQYF.

The gene calls are TRBV6-5 and TRBJ2-7; TRBD1 might be the D (6 bases). CDR1 is MNHEY, CDR2 SVGAGI, per germline. The V and J ends lost 0 bases and 1 base respectively, with 13 bases between them. This CDR3 is built from 16 residues. CDR3 sequence (DNA): TGTGCCAGCAGTTACTCTAGCCAGGGGACATCCTACGAGCAGTACTTC. This encodes CASSYSSQGTSYEQYF.

The chain has TRBV20-1 and TRBJ1-1, with D possibly being TRBD1 (5 bases). The CDR3 runs 14 residues. Germline V gives CDR1 DFQATT, CDR2 SNEGSKA (reference sequence). V lost 5 bases and J 4 bases, leaving 17 bases between the germline ends. The CDR3 region is CSARGRGGATEAFF. As DNA, the CDR3 is TGCAGTGCTCGTGGAAGGGGTGGGGCCACTGAAGCTTTCTTT.

This chain connects TRBV11-2 to TRBJ2-1; D may be TRBD1 (5 bases). Germline loops: CDR1 SGHAT, CDR2 FQNNGV. V lost 2 bases to trimming and J lost 1 base, with 9 bases between them. The CDR3 spans 15 residues. In nucleotides, the CDR3 is TGTGCCAGCAGCTTACAGGGTTGGTCCTACAATGAGCAGTTCTTC. Translation gives CASSLQGWSYNEQFF.

This rearrangement joins TRBV18 to TRBJ2-1; maybe TRBD1 (5 bases). The germline CDR1 and CDR2 sequences are KGHSH and LQKENI. The length of the CDR3 is 14 residues. V was pared by 2 bases and J by 7 bases, with 12 bases between. CDR3 coding DNA: TGTGCCAGCTCACCAAGTCAAAGGGGAAATGAGCAGTTCTTC. It codes for CASSPSQRGNEQFF.

The V gene is TRBV5-1, the J gene TRBJ1-1; D unclear. Trimming removed 0 bases from V and 3 bases from J, with 9 bases in between. This CDR3 contains 14 residues. Germline V gene lookup returns CDR1 SGHRS and CDR2 YFSETQ. CDR3 in amino acids: CASSLDIPDTEAFF. As DNA, the CDR3 is TGCGCCAGCAGCTTGGATATCCCGGACACTGAAGCTTTCTTT.

The chain couples TRBV7-2 to TRBJ2-5; TRBD2 might be the D (6 bases). Looked up from germline, CDR1 is SGHTA and CDR2 is FQGNSA. This CDR3 spans 16 amino acids. V was pared by 4 bases and J by 1 base, with 16 bases between. The CDR3 nucleotides read TGTGCCAGCAGCTCAAACCACGGGACTCGCCAAGAGACCCAGTACTTC. Protein product: CASSSNHGTRQETQYF.

This rearrangement joins TRBV5-5 to TRBJ2-2, with TRBD2 matching 7 bases. CDR3 size: 14 residues. Trimming removed 4 bases from V and 7 bases from J; junction bases left unmatched: 7. The V gene's germline CDR1 is SGHKS and CDR2 YYEKEE (reference sequence). CDR3 in amino acids: CASSRSGTGGELFF. CDR3 DNA sequence: TGTGCCAGCAGCCGGAGCGGGACTGGCGGGGAGCTGTTTTTT.

The chain joins TRBV3-1 (or the pseudogene TRBV3-2) to TRBJ2-1, with 16 positions matching TRBD2. V shed 0 bases and J 12 bases; nucleotides not matched to a gene: 5. The CDR3 runs to 16 residues. Germline CDR1 and CDR2: LGHDT and YNNKEL (reference sequence). This chain's CDR3 is CASSQDSGTSGRGQFF. DNA of the CDR3: TGTGCCAGCAGCCAAGATTCCGGGACTAGCGGGAGGGGGCAGTTCTTC.

The V call is TRBV27, the J call TRBJ2-5; 8 bases match TRBD2. The CDR3 is made up of 15 amino acids. With V trimmed by 3 bases and J by 1 base, 4 bases remained unmatched. Germline values: CDR1 MNHEY, CDR2 SMNVEV (reference sequence). CDR3 DNA sequence: TGTGCCAGCAGTTTCCTAGCGGGTATCCAAGAGACCCAGTACTTC. Translation: CASSFLAGIQETQYF.

Regarding this clone: Compared with germline, one end of the junction differs, possibly owing to a read error. The V gene is TRBV7-7, the J gene TRBJ2-2, with 11 nucleotides matching TRBD2. This CDR3 is 16 amino acids long. CDR1 is SSHAT and CDR2 is FNYEAQ in the germline V gene (reference sequence). DNA of the CDR3: TGTGCTAGCAGCCCCTCCTCTAGCGGGAGGACCGGGGAGCTGTTTTTT. Translating gives CASSPSSSGRTGELFF.

This clone has only a few counts. In DNA form, the CDR3 reads TGTGCCAGCAGTCCGATTACCCGCATGGGGGGGCAGGATGAAAAACTGTTTTTT. Translating it yields CASSPITRMGGQDEKLFF. The chain employs TRBV28 and TRBJ1-4, with D tentatively TRBD1 (6 bases). The CDR3 totals 18 residues. From germline, CDR1 is MDHEN and CDR2 SYDVKM. Trimming shortened V by 5 bases and J by 6 bases, and 25 bases separated the two germline ends.

The J gene is TRBJ2-5, the V gene TRBV29-1; the match to TRBD2 covers 13 bases. V trimming: 6 bases; J trimming: 5 bases; junction bases outside the gene matches: 6. This CDR3 is 14 amino acids long. Germline CDR1 and CDR2: SQVTM and ANQGSEA. The CDR3 region is CSVELAGGGETQYF. CDR3 coding DNA: TGCAGCGTGGAACTAGCGGGAGGGGGTGAGACCCAGTACTTC.

CDR3 sequence (DNA): TGTGCCAGCATAGGGGGTTCCACTGAAGCTTTCTTT. Translation gives CASIGGSTEAFF. This chain connects TRBV28 to TRBJ1-1, with D possibly matching TRBD1 (6 bases). V was clipped by 7 bases and J by 4 bases, with 10 bases between them. Germline V gene data show CDR1 as MDHEN and CDR2 as SYDVKM. The CDR3 has 12 residues.

The J gene is TRBJ1-2, the V gene TRBV18; 11 bases line up with TRBD1. V lost 3 bases and J lost 6; bases outside the gene matches: 0. The CDR3 is 13 amino acids. CDR1 and CDR2 (germline): KGHSH, LQKENI. CDR3 nucleotide sequence: TGTGCCAGCTCACCGGGACAGGGGGATGGCTACACCTTC. Translation: CASSPGQGDGYTF.

CDR3 in amino acids: CASSDTLGGAKNIQYF. For the CDR3, the DNA is TGTGCCAGCAGCGACACGTTAGGTGGAGCCAAAAACATTCAGTACTTC. V usage is TRBV2 and J usage is TRBJ2-4; D is unclear. Trimming took off 6 bases at V and 0 bases at J, with 15 bases between the two ends. The CDR3 extends over 16 amino acids. Germline V gene lookup returns CDR1 SNHLY and CDR2 FYNNEI.

The chain links TRBV6-6 to TRBJ2-7; 11 positions match TRBD1. This CDR3 comprises 16 residues. Germline CDR1 is MNHNY and CDR2 is SVGAGI (reference sequence). V shed 0 bases and J 4 bases; nucleotides not matched to a gene: 5. DNA of the CDR3: TGTGCCAGCAGTTACTCCGGACAGGGGGCGAGTTACGAGCAGTACTTC. Translated: CASSYSGQGASYEQYF.

The rearrangement joins TRBV4-1 to TRBJ1-1; tentative D call: TRBD1 (6 bases). Germline CDR1 MGHRA, CDR2 YSYEKL. This CDR3 spans 12 amino acids. Between the trimmed V and J ends, which lost 3 bases and 6 bases, there was a span of 8 bases. CDR3 DNA sequence: TGCGCCAGCAGCCAGGGGGGGCCTGAAGCTTTCTTT. Translated, it gives CASSQGGPEAFF.

V is TRBV10-1 and J is TRBJ2-1; D is undetermined. The CDR3 loop spans 16 amino acids. The V gene's germline CDR1 is WNHNN and CDR2 SYGVQD (reference sequence). V lost 2 bases and J 3 bases, leaving 14 bases between the germline ends. The chain's CDR3 is CASSERSSRGYNEQFF. The DNA of the CDR3 is TGCGCCAGCAGTGAGAGGTCGTCGCGCGGCTACAATGAGCAGTTCTTC.

The chain uses TRBV19 and TRBJ1-1, with TRBD1 as a possible D gene (5 bases). Germline assignment: CDR1 LNHDA and CDR2 SQIVND (reference sequence). The CDR3 runs to 16 residues. V was trimmed by 6 bases and J by 1 base, leaving 18 bases between them. The chain's CDR3 is CASSRSGGNRNTEAFF. CDR3 nucleotide sequence: TGTGCCAGTAGCAGGTCGGGGGGAAATAGGAACACTGAAGCTTTCTTT. The variable domain in full, completed from reference TRBV19 and TRBJ1-1, reads DGGITQSPKYLFRKEGQNVTLSCEQNLNHDAMYWYRQDPGQGLRLIYYSQIVNDFQKGDIAEGYSVSREKKESFPLTVTSAQKNPTAFYLCASSRSGGNRNTEAFFGQGTRLTVV.

J is TRBJ1-1 and V is TRBV19; the match to TRBD1 covers 9 bases. After removal of 4 bases from V and 3 bases from J, the junction contained 3 bases not matched to a gene. Germline-derived CDR1 and CDR2 are LNHDA and SQIVND (reference sequence). The CDR3 length is 14 residues. Here the CDR3 DNA reads TGTGCCAGTAGTAGGGGACAGGGAGACACTGAAGCTTTCTTT. It is translated as CASSRGQGDTEAFF.

V is TRBV15 and J is TRBJ2-6; no firm D call. The V gene's germline CDR1 is LNHNV and CDR2 YYDKDF (reference sequence). Trimming stripped 5 bases from V and 1 base from J, with 9 bases between. The CDR3 consists of 15 residues. CDR3 bases: TGTGCCACCAGCGGTACAGATTCTGGGGCCAACGTCCTGACTTTC. Its translation is CATSGTDSGANVLTF.

The sample holds one count of this clone. V usage is TRBV28 and J usage is TRBJ2-7, with TRBD1 matching 9 bases. Germline V gene data show CDR1 as MDHEN and CDR2 as SYDVKM. CDR3 length equals 14 residues. V lost 11 bases and J lost 6; bases outside the gene matches: 14. Written as DNA, the CDR3 is TGTGCCCTCACGACGGGACAGGGTTTTACCGAGCAGTACTTC. The encoded protein is CALTTGQGFTEQYF.

This clone was observed once. For the CDR3, the DNA is TGTGCCAGCACCGTGAGGTCTAGCGGGAGGCGACACACCGGGGAGCTGTTTTTT. As protein: CASTVRSSGRRHTGELFF. The chain uses TRBV5-6 and TRBJ2-2, with 11 bases fitting TRBD2. This CDR3 has 18 amino acids. The V gene end was trimmed by 6 bases and the J gene end by 3 bases; junction bases not matched to a gene: 13. Germline CDR1 SGHDT, CDR2 YYEEEE.

This chain links TRBV7-9 with TRBJ2-1; 8 positions match TRBD1. Looked up from germline, CDR1 is SEHNR and CDR2 is FQNEAQ (reference sequence). V lost 3 bases and J lost 5; bases outside the gene matches: 9. This CDR3 region has 16 residues. CDR3 loop: CASSLVGQGADNEQFF. CDR3 DNA sequence: TGTGCCAGCAGCTTGGTGGGGCAGGGGGCCGACAATGAGCAGTTCTTC.

This clone has only one observation. This chain connects TRBV28 to TRBJ2-1, with D perhaps matching TRBD1 (6 bases). The CDR3 is made up of 15 amino acids. The V gene lost 8 bases and the J gene lost 6 bases, with 20 bases spanning the gap. CDR1 is MDHEN, CDR2 SYDVKM, per germline. DNA of the CDR3: TGTGCCAGCGGGGTTACAGGGTTCGTCCCCAATGAGCAGTTCTTC. It is translated as CASGVTGFVPNEQFF.

The chain joins TRBV28 to TRBJ1-1, with 8 nucleotides matching TRBD1. V was pared by 5 bases and J by 4 bases, with 9 bases of the junction left unmatched. CDR1 MDHEN and CDR2 SYDVKM come from the germline V gene. This CDR3 is built from 15 residues. CDR3 amino acids: CASSPQGAFFTEAFF. The CDR3, as DNA: TGTGCCAGCAGTCCTCAGGGGGCTTTTTTCACTGAAGCTTTCTTT.

The genes are TRBV3-1 (or the pseudogene TRBV3-2) and TRBJ1-2, with D perhaps TRBD1 (6 bases). V was trimmed by 4 bases and J by 10 bases, leaving 13 bases between them. Germline V gene data show CDR1 as LGHDT and CDR2 as YNNKEL (reference sequence). CDR3 length: 12 amino acids. CDR3 DNA sequence: TGTGCCAGCAGCCCTACCCAGGGGCCCTACACCTTC. It translates to CASSPTQGPYTF.

The gene calls are TRBV2 and TRBJ1-4; D unclear. CDR1 is SNHLY and CDR2 is FYNNEI in the germline V gene. The CDR3 is 13 amino acids. The V and J ends lost 0 bases and 8 bases respectively, with 7 bases between them. The CDR3 coding sequence is TGTGCCAGCAGTGAAGCCCCGGGGGAAAAACTGTTTTTT. As protein: CASSEAPGEKLFF.

The chain joins TRBV11-1 to TRBJ1-1, with D hard to call. V was cut by 4 bases and J by 6 bases, with 15 bases left in between. Germline CDR1 and CDR2: SGHAT and FQDESV (reference sequence). The CDR3 sequence is 14 residues long. Here the CDR3 reads CASSSRARGAEAFF. CDR3 nucleotides: TGTGCCAGCAGCTCAAGGGCTCGGGGAGCTGAAGCTTTCTTT.